A single sample is the source of the 30 T cell receptor beta chains below, sequenced in a study of blood T cell repertoires in COVID-19. Assay: immunoSEQ multiplex PCR; the TCRdb copy retains only in-frame clones and omits some. The data contain 250,000 to 400,000 clones, around 87% of them singletons. The sequenced sample consisted of peripheral blood. These receptors all stem from a man aged 45 to 65 with active or convalescent COVID-19.

V is TRBV3-1 (or the pseudogene TRBV3-2) and J is TRBJ2-3, with 14 bases matching TRBD2. The germline V gene encodes CDR1 LGHDT and CDR2 YNNKEL (reference sequence). CDR3 size: 19 residues. Losses at the gene ends were 3 bases for V and 5 bases for J; bases not matched to a gene: 13. This chain's CDR3 is CASSHKAGLAGVLIDTQYF. CDR3 bases: TGTGCCAGCAGCCATAAGGCGGGACTAGCGGGAGTCTTGATAGATACGCAGTATTTT.

J is TRBJ1-1 and V is TRBV18; 7 bases are a match to TRBD1. This CDR3 is built from 15 residues. CDR1 KGHSH and CDR2 LQKENI come from the germline V gene. The junction had 9 bases not matched to a gene; V was cut back by 5 bases and J by 3 bases. The CDR3 protein is CASSYHRGRDTEAFF. CDR3 bases: TGTGCCAGCTCATATCACAGGGGCCGGGACACTGAAGCTTTCTTT.

The CDR3 here is CALPPDRSNEQYF. In DNA form, the CDR3 reads TGTGCCCTCCCCCCCGACAGGAGCAATGAGCAGTACTTC. The V and J genes are TRBV6-4 and TRBJ2-7; D possibly corresponds to TRBD1 (6 bases). Germline-derived CDR1 and CDR2 are MRHNA and SNTAGT. V dropped 11 bases and J dropped 7 bases, with 21 bases sitting between them. The CDR3 is 13 residues long.

The chain couples TRBV19 to TRBJ1-5, with 7 bases lining up with TRBD1. Germline CDR1 is LNHDA and CDR2 is SQIVND (reference sequence). This CDR3 region has 13 residues. J was trimmed by 11 bases and V by 3 bases; bases with no gene match: 7. This CDR3 is CASSIDRDTTQHF. The CDR3 bases are TGTGCCAGTAGTATCGACAGGGATACGACCCAGCATTTT.

This clone was detected only a few times. The chain uses TRBV30 and TRBJ1-3, with D perhaps matching TRBD1 (6 bases). The CDR3 covers 13 residues. Deletions cut 6 bases from V and 2 bases from J, with 11 bases between. CDR1 and CDR2 (germline): GTSNPN, SVGIG (reference sequence). The CDR3, as DNA: TGTGCCTGCGGGAGGGGGGCTGGAAACACCATATATTTT. Residues: CACGRGAGNTIYF.

This chain links TRBV4-1 with TRBJ2-1, with TRBD1 as a possible D gene (6 bases). V lost 2 bases, J lost 9 bases, and 23 bases lay in between. Germline V lookup: CDR1 MGHRA, CDR2 YSYEKL. This CDR3 is built from 17 residues. The CDR3 coding sequence is TGCGCCAGCAGCCAACTTCTACAGGGCCGGCGCCCAACTGAGCAGTTCTTC. Encoded protein: CASSQLLQGRRPTEQFF.

The V gene is TRBV27, the J gene TRBJ2-2, with TRBD2 as a possible D gene (7 bases). V was shortened by 6 bases and J by 7 bases, with 24 bases between the two germline ends. The V gene's germline CDR1 is MNHEY and CDR2 SMNVEV (reference sequence). CDR3 length equals 17 residues. The CDR3 sequence is CASRIKGGRLGGGELFF. The DNA for the CDR3 is TGTGCCAGCAGGATAAAGGGGGGGCGCCTAGGGGGCGGGGAGCTGTTTTTT.

This clone was detected ten times or more. The chain combines TRBV29-1 with TRBJ1-1; TRBD1 matches 7 bases. The CDR3 is 15 amino acids. V trimming: 6 bases; J trimming: 0 bases; junction bases outside the gene matches: 10. CDR1 is SQVTM, CDR2 ANQGSEA, per germline. DNA for the CDR3: TGCAGCGTCAGGACAGGAGTCTCGATGAACACTGAAGCTTTCTTT. Translated: CSVRTGVSMNTEAFF.

Details on this clone: Other DNA sequences in the same sample also yield this CDR3. The chain employs TRBV4-3 and TRBJ1-1; tentative D call: TRBD1 (5 bases). With 0 bases removed from V and 5 bases from J, the gap between germline ends came to 10 bases. The CDR3 has 14 amino acids. CDR1 is LGHNA, CDR2 YSLEER, per germline. The CDR3, as DNA: TGCGCCAGCAGCCAAGAAGTTCGGGGGACTGAAGCTTTCTTT. Translating gives CASSQEVRGTEAFF.

The V and J genes are TRBV4-1 and TRBJ2-5; 10 positions match TRBD1. Trimming removed 4 bases from V and 5 bases from J; junction bases left unmatched: 10. From germline, CDR1 is MGHRA and CDR2 YSYEKL. This CDR3 contains 16 residues. The DNA for the CDR3 is TGCGCCAGCAGCCGGGGACAGGGGATGTGGAGCGAGACCCAGTACTTC. Its translation is CASSRGQGMWSETQYF.

This chain links TRBV28 with TRBJ1-6; 8 bases are a match to TRBD1. CDR1 and CDR2 (germline): MDHEN, SYDVKM. J lost 10 bases, V lost 5 bases, and 7 bases had no gene match. The CDR3 has 14 amino acids. The CDR3 bases are TGTGCCAGCAGTCTCGACAGGGGAGGCTCACCCCTCCACTTT. It translates to CASSLDRGGSPLHF.

CDR3 region: CASSVRAAGDRGAYNEQFF. The DNA for the CDR3 is TGTGCCAGCAGCGTCCGCGCCGCAGGGGACAGGGGAGCCTACAATGAGCAGTTCTTC. The V gene is TRBV9, the J gene TRBJ2-1, with 10 nucleotides matching TRBD1. The V segment lost 2 bases and the J segment 2 bases; nucleotides outside the gene matches: 13. From germline, CDR1 is SGDLS and CDR2 YYNGEE. The CDR3 has 19 amino acids.

V and J are TRBV28 and TRBJ1-4; 10 nucleotides match TRBD1. The CDR3 loop spans 14 amino acids. Germline lookup yields CDR1 MDHEN and CDR2 SYDVKM. Trimming cost V 3 bases and J 12 bases; bases outside gene matches: 7. The CDR3 is CASSFGTGEEELFF. CDR3 DNA sequence: TGTGCCAGCAGTTTCGGGACAGGGGAGGAAGAACTGTTTTTT.

This clone showed up just a few times. The chain carries TRBV7-2 and TRBJ2-7; possibly TRBD1 for D (5 bases). CDR1 and CDR2 from the germline V gene are SGHTA and FQGNSA. The CDR3 extends over 13 amino acids. V lost 4 bases to trimming and J lost 6 bases, with 13 bases between them. The CDR3, as DNA: TGTGCCAGCAGCTCAGCAGGGCAGGGCGAGCAGTACTTC. Encoded protein: CASSSAGQGEQYF.

The genes are TRBV5-1 and TRBJ1-1; D is uncertain. Between the trimmed V and J ends, which lost 0 bases and 3 bases, there was a span of 6 bases. The CDR3 totals 13 residues. In germline, CDR1 is SGHRS, CDR2 YFSETQ. CDR3 in DNA: TGCGCCAGCAGCTTGGTGTCGGACACTGAAGCTTTCTTT. Its protein is CASSLVSDTEAFF.

The V gene is TRBV18, the J gene TRBJ2-2; possibly TRBD2 for D (5 bases). V was trimmed by 1 base and J by 0 bases, leaving 9 bases between them. Germline CDR1 and CDR2: KGHSH and LQKENI. This CDR3 spans 16 amino acids. This chain's CDR3 is CASSPQSGANTGELFF. CDR3 coding DNA: TGTGCCAGCTCACCACAATCCGGGGCGAACACCGGGGAGCTGTTTTTT.

The DNA for the CDR3 is TGTGCCAGCGGGTCGGGGAGCTCCTACAATGAGCAGTTCTTC. Its protein is CASGSGSSYNEQFF. The chain has TRBV6-6 and TRBJ2-1, with a tentative D call TRBD2 (5 bases). V was clipped by 8 bases and J by 0 bases, with 11 bases between them. Germline V CDR1 and CDR2: MNHNY, SVGAGI (reference sequence). This CDR3 contains 14 residues.

The chain joins TRBV19 to TRBJ2-3; 8 bases fit TRBD1. The CDR3 sequence is 19 residues long. The V gene's germline CDR1 is LNHDA and CDR2 SQIVND (reference sequence). Unmatched junction bases numbered 17, after V lost 5 bases and J lost 1 base. The CDR3 reads CASSSKTGEHLSGTDTQYF. CDR3 DNA: TGTGCCAGTAGTTCTAAGACAGGGGAACACCTTTCCGGCACAGATACGCAGTATTTT. Based on the CDR3 plus reference TRBV19 and TRBJ2-3, the full variable domain is DGGITQSPKYLFRKEGQNVTLSCEQNLNHDAMYWYRQDPGQGLRLIYYSQIVNDFQKGDIAEGYSVSREKKESFPLTVTSAQKNPTAFYLCASSSKTGEHLSGTDTQYFGPGTRLTVL.

This clone came up once. The V call is TRBV27, the J call TRBJ1-4, with TRBD1 identical over 7 bases. CDR1 is MNHEY, CDR2 SMNVEV, per germline (reference sequence). J gave up 5 bases and V 6 bases, and 3 bases lay outside the gene matches. The CDR3 has 13 amino acids. CDR3 bases: TGTGCCAGCAGCCCGGGACAGAATGAAAAACTGTTTTTT. It specifies CASSPGQNEKLFF.

The chain carries TRBV6-2 or TRBV6-3 and TRBJ1-2; 7 nucleotides align to TRBD1. The CDR3 has 16 residues. V lost 5 bases to trimming and J lost 1 base; unmatched junction nucleotides: 10. Germline V CDR1 and CDR2: MNHEY, SVGEGT. The CDR3 DNA is TGTGCCAGCAGTCGGGACAGCTTTTATGTTAACTATGGCTACACCTTC. Amino acids: CASSRDSFYVNYGYTF.

The V gene is TRBV19, the J gene TRBJ1-2; the match to TRBD1 covers 7 bases. The germline V gene encodes CDR1 LNHDA and CDR2 SQIVND (reference sequence). The CDR3 is 15 residues long. V lost 7 bases and J lost 4; bases outside the gene matches: 12. The CDR3 loop is CASKAQGEGAYGYTF. The CDR3 coding sequence is TGTGCCAGTAAGGCCCAGGGCGAGGGGGCCTATGGCTACACCTTC.

The chain joins TRBV7-3 to TRBJ2-3, with D possibly TRBD2 on 6 matching bases. Germline V CDR1 and CDR2: SGHTA, FQGTGA. Trimming removed 5 bases at V and 5 bases at J, with 11 bases between. The CDR3 is made up of 13 amino acids. CDR3 DNA: TGTGCCAGCAGCCCAACGGGGGTAGATACGCAGTATTTT. Translation gives CASSPTGVDTQYF.

The chain recombines TRBV19 with TRBJ1-5, with 9 bases lining up with TRBD1. V lost 4 bases to trimming and J lost 0 bases; unmatched junction nucleotides: 13. Germline CDR1 and CDR2: LNHDA and SQIVND (reference sequence). The CDR3 is 19 residues long. The CDR3 nucleotides are TGTGCCAGTAGTACGTTCCGGGACAGGGCCTCTTATAGCAATCAGCCCCAGCATTTT. This codes for CASSTFRDRASYSNQPQHF.

The chain links TRBV29-1 to TRBJ2-5; 7 bases agree with TRBD2. The V and J ends lost 6 bases and 5 bases, in that order; junction bases with no gene match: 12. This CDR3 comprises 14 residues. CDR1 is SQVTM, CDR2 ANQGSEA, per germline. Here the CDR3 reads CSVRTGGRLETQYF. The DNA for the CDR3 is TGCAGCGTCCGCACGGGGGGACGGCTGGAGACCCAGTACTTC.

The chain has TRBV7-6 and TRBJ2-6, with 8 bases matching TRBD1. The V segment lost 3 bases and the J segment 1 base; nucleotides outside the gene matches: 8. This CDR3 is built from 18 residues. Germline V gene sequence: CDR1 SGHVS, CDR2 FNYEAQ. CDR3 protein: CASSLRTGFGSGANVLTF. CDR3 sequence (DNA): TGTGCCAGCAGCTTGCGGACAGGGTTTGGTTCTGGGGCCAACGTCCTGACTTTC.

The rearrangement joins TRBV11-1 to TRBJ1-6; 8 bases are shared with TRBD1. Germline lookup yields CDR1 SGHAT and CDR2 FQDESV (reference sequence). J gave up 5 bases and V 3 bases, and 6 bases lay outside the gene matches. The CDR3 consists of 16 residues. CDR3 loop: CASSFSPGQDNSPLHF. For the CDR3, the DNA is TGTGCCAGCAGCTTTTCCCCGGGACAGGATAATTCACCCCTCCACTTT.

This chain connects TRBV5-4 to TRBJ1-2; TRBD1 might be the D (6 bases). The CDR3 runs 15 residues. Germline CDR1 and CDR2: SGHNT and YYREEE (reference sequence). Trimming took 4 bases from V and 6 from J, leaving 19 bases between them. CDR3 nucleotides: TGTGCCAGCAGCGGAGACCGCCTTACAGGGAATGGCTACACCTTC. It translates to CASSGDRLTGNGYTF.

The chain links TRBV18 to TRBJ1-5; D gene uncertain. Trimming stripped 5 bases from V and 0 bases from J, with 11 bases between. The CDR3 totals 15 residues. Germline lookup yields CDR1 KGHSH and CDR2 LQKENI. The CDR3 region has the DNA TGTGCCAGCTCAGCAGGATTAGATAGCAATCAGCCCCAGCATTTT. Protein product: CASSAGLDSNQPQHF.

CDR3 coding DNA: TGCGCCAGCAGCCAAGAAGGCGGAGGAGCTGGAAACACCATATATTTT. It specifies CASSQEGGGAGNTIYF. The rearrangement uses TRBV4-3 and TRBJ1-3; no reliable D call. V lost 0 bases to trimming and J lost 2 bases, with 11 bases between them. The CDR3 consists of 16 residues. Germline V gene lookup returns CDR1 LGHNA and CDR2 YSLEER.

This sequence joins TRBV4-1 and TRBJ1-5; 9 nucleotides align to TRBD1. Germline-derived CDR1 and CDR2 are MGHRA and YSYEKL. The CDR3 runs to 18 residues. Unmatched junction bases numbered 10, after V lost 4 bases and J lost 0 bases. CDR3 in DNA: TGCGCCAGCAGCCGGACTTCGTCGGGACAGGGTAGCAATCAGCCCCAGCATTTT. Encoded protein: CASSRTSSGQGSNQPQHF.